This T cell receptor beta chain was recorded in a study of shared clonotypes between healthy human individuals. Deep-level running was used for the assay. Repertoires were generated with immunoSEQ multiplex PCR, while TCRdb's copy carries only in-frame clones and drops some. Found here are roughly 2,300,000 clones, roughly 90% of them singletons; the top ten hold 0.37%. This CDR3 region has 14 residues. Germline CDR1 MNHNS, CDR2 SASEGT. V lost 4 bases and J 4 bases, leaving 13 bases between the germline ends. Material: naive CD4+ T cells from PBMCs. Regarding subset: CD45RA+ positively selected. This receptor was identified in a man aged 18 to 30 in good health. Some clones in this sample may be carry-over from other donors' samples. The rearrangement uses TRBV6-1 and TRBJ1-1, with a tentative D call TRBD1 (5 bases). CDR3 nucleotide sequence: TGTGCCAGCAGTGGAGGACTGGGGGGCACTGAAGCTTTCTTT. This translates into CASSGGLGGTEAFF.